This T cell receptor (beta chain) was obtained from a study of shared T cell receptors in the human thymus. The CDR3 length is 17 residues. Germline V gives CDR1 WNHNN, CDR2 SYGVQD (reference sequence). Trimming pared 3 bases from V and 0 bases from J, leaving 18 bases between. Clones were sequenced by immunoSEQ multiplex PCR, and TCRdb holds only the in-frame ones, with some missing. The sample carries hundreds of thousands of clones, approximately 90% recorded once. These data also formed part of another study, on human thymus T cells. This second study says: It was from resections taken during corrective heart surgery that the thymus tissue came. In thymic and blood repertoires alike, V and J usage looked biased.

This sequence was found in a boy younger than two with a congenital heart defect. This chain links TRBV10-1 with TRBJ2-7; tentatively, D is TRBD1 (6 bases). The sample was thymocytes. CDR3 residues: CASSEGPQGPRSYEQYF. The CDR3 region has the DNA TGCGCCAGCAGTGAAGGGCCCCAGGGGCCCCGCTCCTACGAGCAGTACTTC.